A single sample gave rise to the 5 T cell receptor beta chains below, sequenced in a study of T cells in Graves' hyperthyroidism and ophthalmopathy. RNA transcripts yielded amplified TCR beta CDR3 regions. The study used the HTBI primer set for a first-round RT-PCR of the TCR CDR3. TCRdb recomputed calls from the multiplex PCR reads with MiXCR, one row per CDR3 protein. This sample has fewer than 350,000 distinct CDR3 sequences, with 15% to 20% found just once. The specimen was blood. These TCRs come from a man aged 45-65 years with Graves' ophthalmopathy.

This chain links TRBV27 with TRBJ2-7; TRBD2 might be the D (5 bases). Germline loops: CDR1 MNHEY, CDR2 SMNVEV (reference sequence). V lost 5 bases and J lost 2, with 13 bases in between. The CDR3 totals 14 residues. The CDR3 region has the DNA TGTGCCAGCAGTCCCCCGGACTCCACCTACGAGCAGTACTTC. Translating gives CASSPPDSTYEQYF.

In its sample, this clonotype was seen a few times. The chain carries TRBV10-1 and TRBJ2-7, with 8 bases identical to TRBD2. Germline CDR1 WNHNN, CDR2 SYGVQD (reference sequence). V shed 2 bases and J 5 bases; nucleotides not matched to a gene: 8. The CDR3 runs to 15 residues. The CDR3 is CASSEPGLAFNEQYF. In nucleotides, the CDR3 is TGCGCCAGCAGTGAGCCAGGACTAGCATTCAACGAGCAGTACTTC.

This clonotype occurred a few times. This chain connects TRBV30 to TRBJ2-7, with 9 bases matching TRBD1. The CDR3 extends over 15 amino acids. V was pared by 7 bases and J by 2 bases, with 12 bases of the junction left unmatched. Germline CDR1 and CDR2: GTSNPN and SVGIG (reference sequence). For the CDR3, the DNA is TGTGCCTCCCGGGGGAAACAGGGGGCGACCTACGAGCAGTACTTC. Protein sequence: CASRGKQGATYEQYF.

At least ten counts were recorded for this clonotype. The CDR3 is CASSPRTSDTRGEQYF. CDR3 bases: TGTGCCAGCAGTCCCAGGACTAGCGACACGAGGGGCGAGCAGTACTTC. This chain joins TRBV12-3 or TRBV12-4 and TRBJ2-7; 9 bases line up with TRBD2. V shed 5 bases and J 6 bases; nucleotides not matched to a gene: 14. The CDR3 runs 16 residues.

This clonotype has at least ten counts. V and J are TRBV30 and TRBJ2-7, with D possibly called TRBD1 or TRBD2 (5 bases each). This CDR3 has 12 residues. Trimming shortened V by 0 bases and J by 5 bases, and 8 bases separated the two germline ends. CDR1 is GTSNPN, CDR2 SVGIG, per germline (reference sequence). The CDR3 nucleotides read TGTGCCTGGAGTGTCCTGGGGGACGAGCAGTACTTC. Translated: CAWSVLGDEQYF.